The clone carrying this TCR beta chain was observed at least ten times. Its specificity is unknown. Unfractionated whole blood yielded total RNA. In the library, unique molecular identifiers were attached to individual cDNA molecules. Authors' processing steps: Samples had a median of about 95,000 TCRs, ranging roughly 20,000 to 690,600. TCRdb redid the calling of the 5' RACE reads with MiXCR, one entry per CDR3 protein. TCRdb's processing, not the authors', yielded these V and J calls. The sample shows approximately 150,000 distinct CDR3 sequences, around 4.4% of them seen only once. The data were obtained in a study of human T cells and chemical hapten exposure. About the study: TCR yield per sample varied, mainly due to pooled library volumes.

Per the germline V gene, CDR1 is SQVTM and CDR2 is ANQGSEA. V gave up 2 bases and J gave up 2 bases, with 16 bases separating them. The CDR3 consists of 17 residues. Study results and limitations: Sensitizing to DPC left TCRs with a frequency above 1 in 1000 unaltered.

The clonotype comes from a female donor in good health. The chain recombines TRBV29-1 with TRBJ2-6; possible D gene TRBD1, 5 bases. The CDR3 sequence is CSVETPPGWAGANVLTF. The CDR3 bases are TGCAGCGTTGAAACCCCGCCAGGGTGGGCTGGGGCCAACGTCCTGACTTTC.